Each of the 20 T cell receptor beta chains below was sequenced from the same sample in a study of blood T cell repertoires in COVID-19. Assay: immunoSEQ multiplex PCR; the TCRdb copy retains only in-frame clones and omits some. This sample has 200,000 to 300,000 clones, with about 79% found just once. The sample was peripheral blood. The receptors come from a woman older than 75 with acute or convalescent COVID-19.

The chain uses TRBV19 and TRBJ2-2, with TRBD2 matching over 13 bases. This CDR3 comprises 18 residues. Germline assignment: CDR1 LNHDA and CDR2 SQIVND (reference sequence). The CDR3 bases are TGTCCCTACCCTCCGGGACTAGCGGGGTGGGTTTTCACCGGGGAGCTGTTTTTT. It translates to CPYPPGLAGWVFTGELFF.

The chain links TRBV6-5 to TRBJ1-2; 12 bases align to TRBD1. The CDR3 is 14 residues long. Germline CDR1 reads MNHEY; CDR2 reads SVGAGI. V trimming: 6 bases; J trimming: 2 bases; junction bases outside the gene matches: 1. CDR3 coding DNA: TGTGCCAGCAGGGGGACAGGGGGCAACTATGGCTACACCTTC. It encodes CASRGTGGNYGYTF.

V and J are TRBV28 and TRBJ1-2, with D unresolved. V shed 10 bases and J shed 4 bases, with 10 bases lying between them. The germline V gene has CDR1 MDHEN and CDR2 SYDVKM. The CDR3 sequence is 11 residues long. The CDR3 sequence: CATDFRYGYTF. The CDR3 DNA reads TGTGCCACGGACTTTCGCTATGGCTACACCTTC.

The chain has TRBV3-1 (or the pseudogene TRBV3-2) and TRBJ1-3; TRBD1 aligns across 7 bases. Germline V CDR1 and CDR2: LGHDT, YNNKEL (reference sequence). The CDR3 is 15 residues long. Trimming removed 5 bases from V and 0 bases from J; junction bases left unmatched: 4. CDR3 amino acids: CASSRGQSSGNTIYF. DNA of the CDR3: TGTGCCAGCAGCAGGGGACAGAGCTCTGGAAACACCATATATTTT.

The chain couples TRBV27 to TRBJ2-7; TRBD1 aligns across 9 bases. The trim removed 5 bases at V and 4 bases at J, leaving 9 bases unmatched. This CDR3 has 15 residues. Germline-derived CDR1 and CDR2 are MNHEY and SMNVEV (reference sequence). The CDR3 DNA follows: TGTGCCAGCAGTCCCTCCGGGACAGGGACGTACGAGCAGTACTTC. Its translation: CASSPSGTGTYEQYF.

This clone appeared a few times. CDR3 sequence reads: CASSLAQPSGEQYF. The CDR3 DNA is TGTGCCAGCAGCTTAGCCCAACCATCGGGCGAGCAGTACTTC. V usage is TRBV7-9 and J usage is TRBJ2-7, with unresolved D. Trimming pared 0 bases from V and 6 bases from J, leaving 12 bases between. There are 14 residues in the CDR3. The germline gives CDR1 SEHNR, CDR2 FQNEAQ (reference sequence).

For this clone: The junction departs from the called germline gene at one end, perhaps through a read error. This same CDR3 is encoded by further DNA sequences in the sample. V and J are TRBV30 and TRBJ1-2; D possibly corresponds to TRBD1 (5 bases). The CDR3 is 13 amino acids. The germline V gene has CDR1 GTSNPN and CDR2 SVGIG (reference sequence). CDR3 in DNA: TGTGCCTGGACCGGGGGTGCAAACTATGGCTACACCTTT. The encoded protein is CAWTGGANYGYTF.

This chain connects TRBV28 to TRBJ1-2; D unresolved. V was cut by 3 bases and J by 8 bases, with 16 bases left in between. The germline V gene has CDR1 MDHEN and CDR2 SYDVKM. The CDR3 spans 14 residues. In nucleotides, the CDR3 is TGTGCCAGCAGTTTGTCGGGTCGGGGTCGGGGCTACACCTTC. Translation: CASSLSGRGRGYTF.

The chain links TRBV28 to TRBJ1-1; weak D call: TRBD1 (6 bases). CDR1 is MDHEN, CDR2 SYDVKM, per germline. V shed 10 bases and J shed 4 bases, with 16 bases lying between them. This CDR3 region has 13 residues. The CDR3 DNA follows: TGTGCCACCTGGGGAGGGGGACGCACTGAAGCTTTCTTT. It specifies CATWGGGRTEAFF.

V is TRBV28 and J is TRBJ1-2; 8 bases align to TRBD1. CDR1 is MDHEN and CDR2 is SYDVKM in the germline V gene. V trimming: 4 bases; J trimming: 8 bases; junction bases outside the gene matches: 12. The CDR3 length is 15 residues. This CDR3 reads CASSSRRPGGNGYTF. The CDR3 DNA sequence: TGTGCCAGCAGTTCTCGTCGGCCAGGGGGCAACGGCTACACCTTC.

The CDR3 here is CASSREGTGTYEQYF. Here the CDR3 DNA reads TGCGCCAGCAGCAGGGAGGGGACAGGGACCTACGAGCAGTACTTC. The chain carries TRBV5-1 and TRBJ2-7; TRBD1 matches 9 bases. The CDR3 has 15 residues. The germline V gene encodes CDR1 SGHRS and CDR2 YFSETQ. Unmatched junction bases numbered 7, after V lost 4 bases and J lost 2 bases.

The chain combines TRBV5-1 with TRBJ1-6, with TRBD1 matching over 8 bases. CDR1 SGHRS and CDR2 YFSETQ come from the germline V gene. This CDR3 is 13 amino acids long. With V trimmed by 5 bases and J by 8 bases, 3 bases remained unmatched. The CDR3 loop is CASSQDRDSPLHF. The CDR3 DNA reads as TGCGCCAGCAGTCAGGACAGGGATTCACCCCTCCACTTT.

This clone was observed once. The chain employs TRBV10-3 and TRBJ2-2; 11 nucleotides agree with TRBD2. The CDR3 has 16 amino acids. V gave up 2 bases and J gave up 9 bases; unmatched junction bases: 8. Germline V CDR1 and CDR2: ENHRY, SYGVKD. The CDR3 nucleotides are TGTGCCATCAGTGAGCCTGGGACTAGCGGCTTGCGGGAGCTGTTTTTT. This translates into CAISEPGTSGLRELFF.

This chain joins TRBV10-1 and TRBJ1-1; D remains unclear. Germline loops: CDR1 WNHNN, CDR2 SYGVQD (reference sequence). V was cut by 8 bases and J by 7 bases, with 11 bases left in between. This CDR3 comprises 11 residues. CDR3 sequence reads: CASWHPVEAFF. The CDR3 DNA reads as TGCGCCAGCTGGCATCCCGTTGAAGCTTTCTTT.

This rearrangement joins TRBV20-1 to TRBJ2-7; 7 bases fit TRBD1. The ends lost 3 bases at V and 2 bases at J; junction bases unmatched: 7. CDR3 size: 14 residues. The V gene's germline CDR1 is DFQATT and CDR2 SNEGSKA (reference sequence). The DNA for the CDR3 is TGCAGTGCTAGTGGTGGGACAGTCGCCTACGAGCAGTACTTC. Translated: CSASGGTVAYEQYF.

This chain links TRBV6-5 with TRBJ1-1; 10 nucleotides agree with TRBD1. The CDR3 consists of 15 residues. V gave up 0 bases and J gave up 4 bases; unmatched junction bases: 2. Germline V gene sequence: CDR1 MNHEY, CDR2 SVGAGI. DNA of the CDR3: TGTGCCAGCAGTTACTCGGACAGGGGGACCACTGAAGCTTTCTTT. Protein: CASSYSDRGTTEAFF.

This sequence joins TRBV3-1 (or the pseudogene TRBV3-2) and TRBJ1-1; D may be TRBD1 (6 bases). From germline, CDR1 is LGHDT and CDR2 YNNKEL (reference sequence). The CDR3 is 13 residues long. V lost 3 bases to trimming and J lost 3 bases, with 8 bases between them. This CDR3 reads CASSHYRDTEAFF. The CDR3 nucleotides read TGTGCCAGCAGCCATTACAGGGACACTGAAGCTTTCTTT.

The chain has TRBV5-4 and TRBJ1-1; D remains ambiguous. Trimming pared 9 bases from V and 0 bases from J, leaving 15 bases between. In germline, CDR1 is SGHNT, CDR2 YYREEE (reference sequence). This CDR3 spans 14 amino acids. The CDR3: CATRAGSMNTEAFF. The DNA for the CDR3 is TGTGCCACCCGCGCGGGAAGCATGAACACTGAAGCTTTCTTT.

The chain uses TRBV6-1 and TRBJ1-6; perhaps TRBD1 as D (6 bases). Germline values: CDR1 MNHNS, CDR2 SASEGT. The length of the CDR3 is 14 residues. V was trimmed by 3 bases and J by 5 bases, leaving 8 bases between them. The CDR3 DNA sequence: TGTGCCAGCAGTGATCAGGGGCATAATTCACCCCTCCACTTT. Protein: CASSDQGHNSPLHF.

The V gene is TRBV7-9, the J gene TRBJ1-5; D gene ambiguous. CDR1 is SEHNR and CDR2 is FQNEAQ in the germline V gene (reference sequence). This CDR3 is 15 amino acids long. The V end lost 1 base, the J end lost 3 bases, and 10 bases lay between the germline ends. The CDR3 region is CASSLDDGLNQPQHF. For the CDR3, the DNA is TGTGCCAGCAGCTTAGACGACGGACTCAATCAGCCCCAGCATTTT.